The rows below give T cell receptor beta chains drawn from one sample of a study of blood T cell repertoires in COVID-19. TCRdb's table, derived via immunoSEQ multiplex PCR, lists solely in-frame clones and lacks some. This sample has 300,000 to 350,000 clones, with roughly 89% found just once. The sample was peripheral blood. The receptor source for this set is a man aged 25-45 years with COVID-19, enrolled during active disease. Each CDR3 is given with its conserved first and last residue. Fields, in order: clone size, V gene, J gene, D gene, CDR3 DNA, CDR3 protein. A D gene is named only where the DNA matches it firmly. Not all rows give a size; the values are once, few, many and, for expanded clones, a class.

clone size: few; V gene: TRBV28; J gene: TRBJ1-5; D gene: TRBD1; CDR3 DNA: TGTGCCAGCAGTTTGGAAGGGGGCTCTCAGCCCCAGCATTTT; CDR3 protein: CASSLEGGSQPQHF
clone size: -; V gene: TRBV7-3; J gene: TRBJ1-1; D gene: TRBD1; CDR3 DNA: TGTGCCAGCAGCTCCCGGACAGGAGAAGCTTTCTTT; CDR3 protein: CASSSRTGEAFF
clone size: -; V gene: TRBV5-6; J gene: TRBJ2-3; D gene: -; CDR3 DNA: TGTGCCAGCAGCTTGGGGGCTCGATCTAGCACAGATACGCAGTATTTT; CDR3 protein: CASSLGARSSTDTQYF
clone size: once; V gene: TRBV19; J gene: TRBJ1-4; D gene: -; CDR3 DNA: TGTGCCAGTAGTATGACCAGGACTAATGAAAAACTGTTTTTT; CDR3 protein: CASSMTRTNEKLFF
clone size: -; V gene: TRBV30; J gene: TRBJ2-1; D gene: -; CDR3 DNA: TGTGCCTGGAGTCTTCTAGGTAGGGGAATTTACAATGAGCAGTTCTTC; CDR3 protein: CAWSLLGRGIYNEQFF
clone size: -; V gene: TRBV7-2; J gene: TRBJ2-7; D gene: -; CDR3 DNA: TGTGCCAGCACCCAACTGAAAACCCACGAGCAGTACTTC; CDR3 protein: CASTQLKTHEQYF
clone size: -; V gene: TRBV6-5; J gene: TRBJ1-5; D gene: TRBD1; CDR3 DNA: TGTGCCAGCAGTTACTCGAATAGGCAGGGGGATCAGCCCCAGCATTTT; CDR3 protein: CASSYSNRQGDQPQHF
clone size: few; V gene: TRBV7-2; J gene: TRBJ1-5; D gene: TRBD1; CDR3 DNA: TGTGCCAGCAGCTTAAGCGCTACAGGGGGCAGCAAGCCCCAGCATTTT; CDR3 protein: CASSLSATGGSKPQHF
clone size: -; V gene: TRBV2; J gene: TRBJ1-6; D gene: -; CDR3 DNA: TGTGCCAGCAGTAGACAGCACCTTCTCTATAATTCACCCCTCCACTTT; CDR3 protein: CASSRQHLLYNSPLHF
clone size: -; V gene: TRBV7-9; J gene: TRBJ1-1; D gene: TRBD1; CDR3 DNA: TGTGCCAGCAGCCCGTGGACAGGGCCACTCCAGGAAGCTTTCTTT; CDR3 protein: CASSPWTGPLQEAFF
clone size: once; V gene: TRBV9; J gene: TRBJ2-2; D gene: -; CDR3 DNA: TGTGCCAGCACCGGAGTAGAGAACACCGGGGAGCTGTTTTTT; CDR3 protein: CASTGVENTGELFF
clone size: -; V gene: TRBV19; J gene: TRBJ1-1; D gene: -; CDR3 DNA: TGTGCCAGTAGTATTCAGGTATTTCGGGGTGAAGCTTTCTTT; CDR3 protein: CASSIQVFRGEAFF
clone size: -; V gene: TRBV30; J gene: TRBJ2-7; D gene: TRBD1; CDR3 DNA: TGTGCCTGGAGTGTGTTTGGGACAGGGGGCCGCTACGAGCAGTACTTC; CDR3 protein: CAWSVFGTGGRYEQYF
clone size: -; V gene: TRBV29-1; J gene: TRBJ1-2; D gene: -; CDR3 DNA: TGCAGCGTTAGGGGACACCTTCCTCCTATCGGCTACACCTTC; CDR3 protein: CSVRGHLPPIGYTF
clone size: -; V gene: TRBV29-1; J gene: TRBJ2-7; D gene: -; CDR3 DNA: TGCAGCGTTAACCAAGGCGGTATTTCCTACGAGCAGTACTTC; CDR3 protein: CSVNQGGISYEQYF
clone size: -; V gene: TRBV12-3/TRBV12-4; J gene: TRBJ2-1; D gene: -; CDR3 DNA: TGTGCCAGCAGTTCGGGTTTTGATGAGCAGTTCTTC; CDR3 protein: CASSSGFDEQFF
clone size: -; V gene: TRBV7-2; J gene: TRBJ2-7; D gene: TRBD2; CDR3 DNA: TGTGCCAGCAGCTCCCTAGCGGGACCCTACGAGCAGTACTTC; CDR3 protein: CASSSLAGPYEQYF
clone size: -; V gene: TRBV30; J gene: TRBJ1-4; D gene: TRBD1; CDR3 DNA: TGTGCCTGGAGTGGCAATACAGGGGGCCCTGAAAAACTGTTTTTT; CDR3 protein: CAWSGNTGGPEKLFF
clone size: -; V gene: TRBV28; J gene: TRBJ2-6; D gene: -; CDR3 DNA: TGTGCCAGCAGTTTAAATTGGGGACACAGCTCTGGGGCCAACGTCCTGACTTTC; CDR3 protein: CASSLNWGHSSGANVLTF
clone size: -; V gene: TRBV28; J gene: TRBJ1-1; D gene: -; CDR3 DNA: TGTGCCAGCAACAAAGACCGGGGTCCCACTGAAGCTTTCTTT; CDR3 protein: CASNKDRGPTEAFF
clone size: -; V gene: TRBV25-1; J gene: TRBJ1-1; D gene: -; CDR3 DNA: TGTGCCAGCAGTCCGAACAGGGTAACCGGAACTGAAGCTTTCTTT; CDR3 protein: CASSPNRVTGTEAFF
clone size: -; V gene: TRBV19; J gene: TRBJ2-3; D gene: -; CDR3 DNA: TGTGCCAGTAGTAGAGGAGATACGCAGTATTTT; CDR3 protein: CASSRGDTQYF
clone size: -; V gene: TRBV25-1; J gene: TRBJ1-2; D gene: -; CDR3 DNA: TGTGCCAGCAGTCTCCGGGGGTTCGGGTATGGCTACACCTTC; CDR3 protein: CASSLRGFGYGYTF
clone size: -; V gene: TRBV7-3; J gene: TRBJ2-2; D gene: -; CDR3 DNA: TGTGCCAGCAGCTTAAGCGGCTCAAGCCAGGGGTCGTTCGGGGAGCTGTTTTTT; CDR3 protein: CASSLSGSSQGSFGELFF
clone size: -; V gene: TRBV7-2; J gene: TRBJ2-3; D gene: TRBD2; CDR3 DNA: TGTGCCAGCAGCTTCCGGACTAGCGGGGGGGCCATAGATACGCAGTATTTT; CDR3 protein: CASSFRTSGGAIDTQYF
clone size: -; V gene: TRBV24-1; J gene: TRBJ2-7; D gene: -; CDR3 DNA: TGTGCCACCAGTGATTTGGTCAGGGTCCCCTACGAGCAGTACTTC; CDR3 protein: CATSDLVRVPYEQYF
clone size: -; V gene: TRBV4-1; J gene: TRBJ2-1; D gene: -; CDR3 DNA: TGCGCCAGCAGCCAAGTGGGCATAAATGAGCAGTTCTTC; CDR3 protein: CASSQVGINEQFF
clone size: -; V gene: TRBV5-4; J gene: TRBJ2-2; D gene: TRBD2; CDR3 DNA: TGTGCCAGCAGTTCACGAGCGGGAGGGCTTAGCGGGGAGCTGTTTTTT; CDR3 protein: CASSSRAGGLSGELFF
clone size: -; V gene: TRBV19; J gene: TRBJ1-5; D gene: -; CDR3 DNA: TGTGCCAGTAGTATAGCTACAGCTAGCAATCAGCCCCAGCATTTT; CDR3 protein: CASSIATASNQPQHF
clone size: -; V gene: TRBV6-5; J gene: TRBJ1-4; D gene: -; CDR3 DNA: TGTGCCAGCAGCCGGGGGGCGAATAATGAAAAACTGTTTTTT; CDR3 protein: CASSRGANNEKLFF
clone size: -; V gene: TRBV18; J gene: TRBJ1-1; D gene: TRBD1; CDR3 DNA: TGTGCCAGCTCACCCCGAACAGGGGGCTTCGACACTGAAGCTTTCTTT; CDR3 protein: CASSPRTGGFDTEAFF
clone size: -; V gene: TRBV4-3; J gene: TRBJ2-7; D gene: -; CDR3 DNA: TGCGCCAGCAGCCAAGACAGGGCCTCCTACGAGCAGTACTTC; CDR3 protein: CASSQDRASYEQYF
clone size: -; V gene: TRBV6-2/TRBV6-3; J gene: TRBJ1-2; D gene: TRBD1; CDR3 DNA: TGTGCCAGCAGTCCGACAGGGTTCTATGGCTACACCTTC; CDR3 protein: CASSPTGFYGYTF
clone size: -; V gene: TRBV2; J gene: TRBJ2-1; D gene: TRBD2; CDR3 DNA: TGTGCCAGCAAGAGGTTTAGCGCTAGCGGGAAACATGAGCAGTTCTTC; CDR3 protein: CASKRFSASGKHEQFF
clone size: -; V gene: TRBV5-1; J gene: TRBJ1-2; D gene: TRBD1; CDR3 DNA: TGCGCCAGCACCAGAGAAGGGGGCCGCTATGGCTACACCTTC; CDR3 protein: CASTREGGRYGYTF
clone size: -; V gene: TRBV18; J gene: TRBJ2-7; D gene: TRBD1; CDR3 DNA: TGTGCCAGCTCACCGCCCGGGACAGCCCTATCCTACGAGCAGTACTTC; CDR3 protein: CASSPPGTALSYEQYF
clone size: -; V gene: TRBV7-3; J gene: TRBJ1-6; D gene: -; CDR3 DNA: TGTGCCAGCAGCTTAATGGGGAGGAGGAATTCACCCCTCCACTTT; CDR3 protein: CASSLMGRRNSPLHF
clone size: -; V gene: TRBV5-1; J gene: TRBJ1-4; D gene: TRBD1; CDR3 DNA: TGCGCCAGCAGCCGGGGACAGGGGGCTGCAACTAATGAAAAACTGTTTTTT; CDR3 protein: CASSRGQGAATNEKLFF
clone size: -; V gene: TRBV9; J gene: TRBJ2-2; D gene: -; CDR3 DNA: TGTGCCAGCAGCGTGGGGCCGAACACCGGGGAGCTGTTTTTT; CDR3 protein: CASSVGPNTGELFF
clone size: few; V gene: TRBV6-2/TRBV6-3; J gene: TRBJ1-5; D gene: -; CDR3 DNA: TGTGCCAGCAGTTACCCCAGGGTAGTAAATCAGCCCCAGCATTTT; CDR3 protein: CASSYPRVVNQPQHF
clone size: -; V gene: TRBV18; J gene: TRBJ2-6; D gene: -; CDR3 DNA: TGTGCCAGCTCACCACTACAGGGTGCCCCTGGGGCCAACGTCCTGACTTTC; CDR3 protein: CASSPLQGAPGANVLTF
clone size: -; V gene: TRBV7-2; J gene: TRBJ1-4; D gene: TRBD1; CDR3 DNA: TGTGCCAGCAGCTTAAAGTTAGGACAGGGGGCAGGAAAACTGTTTTTT; CDR3 protein: CASSLKLGQGAGKLFF
clone size: -; V gene: TRBV7-3; J gene: TRBJ2-7; D gene: TRBD2; CDR3 DNA: TGTGCCAGCAGCTCAATAAGACTAGCGGGGGTACGGACCTACGAGCAGTACTTC; CDR3 protein: CASSSIRLAGVRTYEQYF
clone size: -; V gene: TRBV28; J gene: TRBJ1-1; D gene: -; CDR3 DNA: TGTGCCAGCAGAGGAACATGGGCAACTGAAGCTTTCTTT; CDR3 protein: CASRGTWATEAFF
clone size: few; V gene: TRBV27; J gene: TRBJ2-7; D gene: -; CDR3 DNA: TGTGCCAGCAGTTTATCCGCCCCCATTGAGGACGAGCAGTACTTC; CDR3 protein: CASSLSAPIEDEQYF
clone size: -; V gene: TRBV7-3; J gene: TRBJ1-1; D gene: -; CDR3 DNA: TGTGCCAGCAGCTCACACCAAAGACAGCTTAAGAACACTGAAGCTTTCTTT; CDR3 protein: CASSSHQRQLKNTEAFF
clone size: -; V gene: TRBV5-1; J gene: TRBJ1-1; D gene: TRBD1; CDR3 DNA: TGCGCCAGCAGAAACAGGGACAGGGGTGAAGCTTTCTTT; CDR3 protein: CASRNRDRGEAFF
clone size: -; V gene: TRBV29-1; J gene: TRBJ1-1; D gene: -; CDR3 DNA: TGCAGCGTTGCCGACAGGCCGAACACTGAAGCTTTCTTT; CDR3 protein: CSVADRPNTEAFF